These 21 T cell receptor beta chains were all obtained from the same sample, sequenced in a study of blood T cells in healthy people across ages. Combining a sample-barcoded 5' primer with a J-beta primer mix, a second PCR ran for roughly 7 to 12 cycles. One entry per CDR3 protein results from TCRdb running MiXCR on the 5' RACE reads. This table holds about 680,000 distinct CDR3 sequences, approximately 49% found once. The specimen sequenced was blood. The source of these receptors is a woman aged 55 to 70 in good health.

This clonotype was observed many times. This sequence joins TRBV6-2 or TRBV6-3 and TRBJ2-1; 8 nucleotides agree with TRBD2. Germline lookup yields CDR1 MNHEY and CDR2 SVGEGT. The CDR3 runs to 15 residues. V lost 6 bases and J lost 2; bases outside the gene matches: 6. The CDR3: CASSKTSGPYNEQFF. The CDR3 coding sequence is TGTGCCAGCAGCAAAACTAGCGGCCCCTACAATGAGCAGTTCTTC.

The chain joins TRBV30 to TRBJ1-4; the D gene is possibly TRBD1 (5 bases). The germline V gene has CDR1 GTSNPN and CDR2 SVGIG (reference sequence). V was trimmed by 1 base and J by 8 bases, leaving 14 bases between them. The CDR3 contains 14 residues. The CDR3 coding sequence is TGTGCCTGGAGTGATATGGCAGGGTTCGAAAAACTGTTTTTT. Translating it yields CAWSDMAGFEKLFF.

CDR3 residues: CATSRDKRANEQYF. For the CDR3, the DNA is TGTGCCACCAGCAGAGATAAGAGGGCGAACGAGCAGTACTTC. The rearrangement links TRBV15 to TRBJ2-5, with D perhaps TRBD2 (5 bases). The J call is in doubt because the DNA end fits TRBJ2-7 better. Germline V gives CDR1 LNHNV, CDR2 YYDKDF (reference sequence). The CDR3 contains 14 residues.

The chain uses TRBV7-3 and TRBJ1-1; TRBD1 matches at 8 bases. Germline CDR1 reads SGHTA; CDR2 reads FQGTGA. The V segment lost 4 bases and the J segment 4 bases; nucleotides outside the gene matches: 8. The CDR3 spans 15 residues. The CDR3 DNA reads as TGTGCCAGCAGCTCGGCAGGGGGCGTTAGCACTGAAGCTTTCTTT. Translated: CASSSAGGVSTEAFF.

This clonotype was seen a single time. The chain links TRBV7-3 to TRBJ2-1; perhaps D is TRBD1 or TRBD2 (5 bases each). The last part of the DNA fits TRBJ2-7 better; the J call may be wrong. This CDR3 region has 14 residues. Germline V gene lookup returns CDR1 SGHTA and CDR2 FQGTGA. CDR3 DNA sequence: TGTGCCAGCAGCCTCGGGACGGTTTACAATGAGCAGTACTTC. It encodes CASSLGTVYNEQYF.

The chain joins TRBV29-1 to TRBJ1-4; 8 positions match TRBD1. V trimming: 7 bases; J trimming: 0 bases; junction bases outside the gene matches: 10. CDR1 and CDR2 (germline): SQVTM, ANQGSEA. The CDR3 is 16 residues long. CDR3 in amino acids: CSARDRYYATNEKLFF. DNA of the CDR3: TGCAGCGCCCGGGACAGGTACTATGCAACTAATGAAAAACTGTTTTTT.

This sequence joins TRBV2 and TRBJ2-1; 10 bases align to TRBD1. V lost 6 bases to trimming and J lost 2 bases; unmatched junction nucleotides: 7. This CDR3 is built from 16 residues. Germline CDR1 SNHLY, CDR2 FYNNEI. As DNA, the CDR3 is TGTGCCAGCAGCGGACCCGGGACAGGGGCCTACAATGAGCAGTTCTTC. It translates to CASSGPGTGAYNEQFF.

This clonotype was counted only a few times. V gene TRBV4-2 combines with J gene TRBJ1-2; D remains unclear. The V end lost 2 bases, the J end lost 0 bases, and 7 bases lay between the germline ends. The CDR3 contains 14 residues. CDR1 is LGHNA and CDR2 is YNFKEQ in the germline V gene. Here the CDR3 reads CASSQPRTNYGYTF. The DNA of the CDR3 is TGTGCCAGCAGCCAACCCAGAACTAACTATGGCTACACCTTC.

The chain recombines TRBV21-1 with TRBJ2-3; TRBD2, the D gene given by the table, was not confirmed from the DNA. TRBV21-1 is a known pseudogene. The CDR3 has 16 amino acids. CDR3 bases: TGTGCCAGCAGCAAATTGGGGGGAGGGCCCCCAGATACGCAGTATTTT. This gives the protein CASSKLGGGPPDTQYF.

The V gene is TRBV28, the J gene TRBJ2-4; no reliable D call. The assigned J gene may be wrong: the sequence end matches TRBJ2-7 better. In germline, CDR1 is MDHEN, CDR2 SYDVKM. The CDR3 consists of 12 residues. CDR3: CASSGRIAEQYF. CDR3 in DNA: TGTGCCAGCAGTGGCCGTATTGCCGAGCAGTACTTC.

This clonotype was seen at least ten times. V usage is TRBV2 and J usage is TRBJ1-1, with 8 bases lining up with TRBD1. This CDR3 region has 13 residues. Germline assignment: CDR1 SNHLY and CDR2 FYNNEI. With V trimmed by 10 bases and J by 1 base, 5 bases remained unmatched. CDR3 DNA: TGTGCCACCTCGGACAGGGCGAACACTGAAGCTTTCTTT. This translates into CATSDRANTEAFF.

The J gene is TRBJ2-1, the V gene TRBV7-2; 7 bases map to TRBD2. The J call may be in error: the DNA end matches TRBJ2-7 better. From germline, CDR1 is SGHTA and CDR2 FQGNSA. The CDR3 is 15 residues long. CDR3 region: CASSFRGSSYNEQYF. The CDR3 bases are TGTGCCAGCAGCTTCCGCGGGAGTAGTTACAATGAGCAGTACTTC.

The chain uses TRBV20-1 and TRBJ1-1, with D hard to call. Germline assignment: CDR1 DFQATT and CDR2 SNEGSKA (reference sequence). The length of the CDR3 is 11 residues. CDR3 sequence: CRVPQNTEAFF. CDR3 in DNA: TGCAGAGTGCCTCAGAACACTGAAGCTTTCTTT.

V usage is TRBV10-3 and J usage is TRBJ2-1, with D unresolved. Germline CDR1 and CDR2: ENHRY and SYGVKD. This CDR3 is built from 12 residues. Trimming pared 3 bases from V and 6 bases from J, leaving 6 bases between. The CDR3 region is CAISDSINEQFF. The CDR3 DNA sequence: TGTGCCATCAGTGACTCCATCAATGAGCAGTTCTTC.

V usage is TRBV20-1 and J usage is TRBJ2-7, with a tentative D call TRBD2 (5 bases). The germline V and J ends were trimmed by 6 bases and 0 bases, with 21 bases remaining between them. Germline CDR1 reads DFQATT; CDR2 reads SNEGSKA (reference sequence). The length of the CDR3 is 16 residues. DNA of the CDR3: TGCAGTGCCCAACTTTGGGCCCAGCGGTTCTCCTACGAGCAGTACTTC. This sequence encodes CSAQLWAQRFSYEQYF.

This chain's CDR3 is CSASSGGRSDTQYF. DNA for the CDR3: TGCAGTGCAAGTAGCGGGGGGAGGTCAGATACGCAGTATTTT. The chain is built from TRBV20-1 and TRBJ2-3; TRBD2 matches 10 bases. V lost 6 bases, J lost 4 bases, and 7 bases stayed unmatched. The CDR3 covers 14 residues. Per the germline V gene, CDR1 is DFQATT and CDR2 is SNEGSKA (reference sequence).

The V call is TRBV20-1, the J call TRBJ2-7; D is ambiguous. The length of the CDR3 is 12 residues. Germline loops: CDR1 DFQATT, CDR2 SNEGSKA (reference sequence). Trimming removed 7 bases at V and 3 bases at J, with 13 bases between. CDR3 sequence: CSVKGSYYEQYF. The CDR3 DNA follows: TGCAGTGTCAAAGGGTCTTACTACGAGCAGTACTTC.

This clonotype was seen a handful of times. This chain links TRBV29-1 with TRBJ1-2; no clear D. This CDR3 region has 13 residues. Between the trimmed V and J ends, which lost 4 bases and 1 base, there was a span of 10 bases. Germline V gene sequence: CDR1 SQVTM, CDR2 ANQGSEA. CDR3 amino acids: CSVGSGFNYGYTF. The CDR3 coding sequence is TGCAGCGTTGGGTCCGGGTTTAACTATGGCTACACCTTC.

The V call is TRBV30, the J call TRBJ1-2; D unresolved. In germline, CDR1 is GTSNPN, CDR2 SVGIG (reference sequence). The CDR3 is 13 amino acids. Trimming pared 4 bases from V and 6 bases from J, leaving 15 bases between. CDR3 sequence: CAWIRGKGNGYTF. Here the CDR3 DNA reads TGTGCCTGGATTCGAGGGAAGGGAAATGGCTACACCTTC.

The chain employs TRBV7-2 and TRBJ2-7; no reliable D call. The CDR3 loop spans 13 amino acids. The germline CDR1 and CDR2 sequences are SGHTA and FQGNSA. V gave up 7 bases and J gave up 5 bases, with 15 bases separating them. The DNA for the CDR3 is TGTGCCAGCAATGTTTGGGGTACGGACGAGCAGTACTTC. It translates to CASNVWGTDEQYF.

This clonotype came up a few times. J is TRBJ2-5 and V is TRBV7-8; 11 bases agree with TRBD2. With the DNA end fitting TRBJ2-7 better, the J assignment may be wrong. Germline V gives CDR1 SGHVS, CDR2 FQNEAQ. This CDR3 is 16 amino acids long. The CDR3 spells CASSLSLAGGVREQYF. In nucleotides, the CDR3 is TGTGCCAGCAGCTTAAGTCTAGCGGGAGGCGTCCGCGAGCAGTACTTC.